The entry that follows covers one T cell receptor beta chain sequence. Its antigen is unknown. The use of a sample-barcoded 5' primer and a J-beta primer mix characterized a second PCR of 7 to 11 cycles. A single record per CDR3 protein comes from TCRdb applying MiXCR to the 5' RACE reads. The sample shows over 1,500,000 distinct CDR3 sequences, about 39% of them seen only once. The sample belongs to a study of blood T cells in healthy people across ages. Findings of the study overall: TCR beta diversity was tightly associated with the proportion of naive T cells.

Per the germline V gene, CDR1 is ENHRY and CDR2 is SYGVKD. This CDR3 contains 14 residues. This clonotype was obtained from a human donor in good health. The chain joins TRBV10-3 to TRBJ2-4; 7 positions match TRBD1. With the DNA end fitting TRBJ2-7 better, the J assignment may be wrong. Sequenced material: blood. CDR3 in amino acids: CAISEDRVTNEQYF. In nucleotides, the CDR3 is TGTGCCATCAGTGAGGACAGGGTTACAAACGAGCAGTACTTC.